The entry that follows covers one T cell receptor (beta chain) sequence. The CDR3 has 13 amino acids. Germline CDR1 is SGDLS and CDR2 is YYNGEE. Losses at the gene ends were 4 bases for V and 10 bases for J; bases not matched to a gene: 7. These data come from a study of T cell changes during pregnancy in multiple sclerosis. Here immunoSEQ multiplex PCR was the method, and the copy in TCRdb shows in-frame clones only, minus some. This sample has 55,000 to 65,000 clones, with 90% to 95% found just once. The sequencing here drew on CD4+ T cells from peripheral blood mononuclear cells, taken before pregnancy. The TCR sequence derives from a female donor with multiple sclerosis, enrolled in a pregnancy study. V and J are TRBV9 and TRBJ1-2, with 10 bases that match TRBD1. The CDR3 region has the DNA TGTGCCAGCAGCCCGGGACAGGGGACTGTCTACACCTTC. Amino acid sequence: CASSPGQGTVYTF.